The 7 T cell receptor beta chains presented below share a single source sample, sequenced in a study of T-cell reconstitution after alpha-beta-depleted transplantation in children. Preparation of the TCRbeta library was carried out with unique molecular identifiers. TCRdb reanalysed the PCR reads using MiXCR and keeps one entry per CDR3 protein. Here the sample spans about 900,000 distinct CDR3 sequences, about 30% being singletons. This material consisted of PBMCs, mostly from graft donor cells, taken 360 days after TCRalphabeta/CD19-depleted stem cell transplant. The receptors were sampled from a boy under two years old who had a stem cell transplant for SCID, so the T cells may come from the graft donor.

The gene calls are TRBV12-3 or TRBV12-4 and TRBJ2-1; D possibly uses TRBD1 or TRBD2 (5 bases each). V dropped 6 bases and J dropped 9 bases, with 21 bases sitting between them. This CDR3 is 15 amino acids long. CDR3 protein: CASRPGTPPGCEQFF. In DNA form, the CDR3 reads TGTGCCAGCAGACCCGGGACCCCTCCAGGATGTGAGCAGTTCTTC.

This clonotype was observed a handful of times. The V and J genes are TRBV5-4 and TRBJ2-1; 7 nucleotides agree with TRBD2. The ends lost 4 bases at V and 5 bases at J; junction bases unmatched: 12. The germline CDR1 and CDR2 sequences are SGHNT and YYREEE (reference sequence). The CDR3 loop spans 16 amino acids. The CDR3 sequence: CASSPLGGGFNNEQFF. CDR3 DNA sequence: TGTGCCAGCAGCCCCCTTGGGGGGGGGTTTAACAATGAGCAGTTCTTC.

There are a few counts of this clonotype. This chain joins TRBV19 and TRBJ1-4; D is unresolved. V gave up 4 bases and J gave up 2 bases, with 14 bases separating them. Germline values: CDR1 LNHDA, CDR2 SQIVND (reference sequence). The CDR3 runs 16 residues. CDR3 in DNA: TGTGCCAGTAGTACCTTGACGGGTTGGACTAATGAAAAACTGTTTTTT. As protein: CASSTLTGWTNEKLFF.

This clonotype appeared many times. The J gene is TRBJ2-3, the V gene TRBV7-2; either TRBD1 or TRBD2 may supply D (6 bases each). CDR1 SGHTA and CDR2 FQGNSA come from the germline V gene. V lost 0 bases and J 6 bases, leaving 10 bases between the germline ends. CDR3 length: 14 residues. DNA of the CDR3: TGTGCCAGCAGCTTAGCGCGGGACATGGATACGCAGTATTTT. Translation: CASSLARDMDTQYF.

DNA of the CDR3: TGCGCCAGCAGCCCGGGACGGACTACTCCGGGACTAGCGGGGGGGCTCTACTACAATGAGCAGTTCTTC. Protein product: CASSPGRTTPGLAGGLYYNEQFF. The V call is TRBV4-1, the J call TRBJ2-1; 16 bases fit TRBD2. Germline V gene sequence: CDR1 MGHRA, CDR2 YSYEKL. The junction had 21 bases not matched to a gene; V was cut back by 4 bases and J by 3 bases. CDR3 length equals 23 residues.

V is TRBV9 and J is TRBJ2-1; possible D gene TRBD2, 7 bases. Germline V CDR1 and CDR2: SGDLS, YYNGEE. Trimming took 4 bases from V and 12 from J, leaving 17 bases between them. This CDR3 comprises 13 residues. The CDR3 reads CASSLRGGVSQFF. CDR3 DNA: TGTGCCAGCAGCCTTAGGGGGGGCGTCTCGCAGTTCTTC.

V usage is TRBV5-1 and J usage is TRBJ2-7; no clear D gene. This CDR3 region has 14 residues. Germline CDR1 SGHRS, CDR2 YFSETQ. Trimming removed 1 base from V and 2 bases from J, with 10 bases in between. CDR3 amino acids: CASSLSVRTYEQYF. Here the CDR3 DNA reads TGCGCCAGCAGCTTGAGTGTCCGGACCTACGAGCAGTACTTC.